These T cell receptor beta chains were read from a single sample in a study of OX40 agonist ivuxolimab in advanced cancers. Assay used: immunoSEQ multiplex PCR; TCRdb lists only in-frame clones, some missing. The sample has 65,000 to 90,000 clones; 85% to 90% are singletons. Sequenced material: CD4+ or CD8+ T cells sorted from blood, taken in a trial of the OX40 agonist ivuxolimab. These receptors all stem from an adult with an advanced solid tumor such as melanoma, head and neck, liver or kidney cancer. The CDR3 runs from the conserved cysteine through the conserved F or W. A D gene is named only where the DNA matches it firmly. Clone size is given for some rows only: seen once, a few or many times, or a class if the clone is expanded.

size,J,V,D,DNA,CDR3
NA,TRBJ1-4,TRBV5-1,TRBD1,TGCGCCAGCAGCTTACAGGGGTGGAATGAAAAACTGTTTTTT,CASSLQGWNEKLFF
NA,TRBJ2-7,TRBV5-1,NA,TGCGCCAGCAGCTTGGGTCGGGAAGACTACGAGCAGTACTTC,CASSLGREDYEQYF
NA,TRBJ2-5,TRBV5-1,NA,TGCGCCAGCAGCCGAACGGACAGCGAGACCCAGTACTTC,CASSRTDSETQYF
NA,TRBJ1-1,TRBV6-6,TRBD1,TGTGCCAGCACCAGACAGGGGCCCGACACTGAAGCTTTCTTT,CASTRQGPDTEAFF
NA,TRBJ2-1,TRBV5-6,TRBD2,TGTGCCAGCAGATCTGGGGCGGGAGGGCCGGCCTACAATGAGCAGTTCTTC,CASRSGAGGPAYNEQFF
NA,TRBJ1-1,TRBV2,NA,TGTGCCAGCAGTGAAACGACACTGATGAGGACTGAAGCTTTCTTT,CASSETTLMRTEAFF
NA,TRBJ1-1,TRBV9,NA,TGTGCCAGCAGCGCCGAAGGAGCCCTGAACACTGAAGCTTTCTTT,CASSAEGALNTEAFF
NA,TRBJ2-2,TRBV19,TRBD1,TGTGCCAGCAAGACAGGGGACTCGGCGAACACCGGGGAGCTGTTTTTT,CASKTGDSANTGELFF
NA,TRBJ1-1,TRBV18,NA,TGTGCCAGCTCACCACTCCAAAGCACTGAAGCTTTCTTT,CASSPLQSTEAFF
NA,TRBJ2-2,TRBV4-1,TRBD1,TGCGCCAGCAGCCAGCCACTGGGACAGGGGAACACCGGGGAGCTGTTTTTT,CASSQPLGQGNTGELFF
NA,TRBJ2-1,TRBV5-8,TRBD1,TGTGCCAGCAGCTTGGGGGACAGGGCTGACAATGAGCAGTTCTTC,CASSLGDRADNEQFF
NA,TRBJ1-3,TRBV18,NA,TGTGCCAGCTCACCACCTGGGAAATCTGGAAACACCATATATTTT,CASSPPGKSGNTIYF
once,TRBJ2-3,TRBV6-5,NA,TGTGCCAGCAGACCGGGCTTTGACGGAGATACGCAGTATTTT,CASRPGFDGDTQYF
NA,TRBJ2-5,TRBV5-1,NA,TGCGCCAGCAGGGCGGCCCAAGGGGAGACCCAGTACTTC,CASRAAQGETQYF
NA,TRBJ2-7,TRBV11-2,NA,TGTGCCAGCAGCTTAGATCTACGGACGGTCTACGAGCAGTACTTC,CASSLDLRTVYEQYF
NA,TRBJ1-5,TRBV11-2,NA,TGTGCCAGCAGCTTAGGGTCAGGGCCCCAGCCCCAGCATTTT,CASSLGSGPQPQHF
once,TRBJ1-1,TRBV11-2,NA,TGTGCCAGCAGTCTAGACACTGAAGCTTTCTTT,CASSLDTEAFF
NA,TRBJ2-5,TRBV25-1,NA,TGTGCCAGCTCACTTTGGGGGGTCAGTGAGACCCAGTACTTC,CASSLWGVSETQYF
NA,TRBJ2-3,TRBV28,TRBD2,TGTGCCAGCATAAAGGCGGGAGGGCATTGGGCAGATACGCAGTATTTT,CASIKAGGHWADTQYF
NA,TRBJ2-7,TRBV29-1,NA,TGCAGCGTTGAGGATGTGAGGGGTTCCAGCTACGAGCAGTACTTC,CSVEDVRGSSYEQYF
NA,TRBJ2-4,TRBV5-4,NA,TGTGCCAGCAGCTTGGACCCGGGGCCTGAAAACATTCAGTACTTC,CASSLDPGPENIQYF
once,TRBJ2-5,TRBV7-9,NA,TGTGCCAGCAGCTTCTGGGGAGGCGAGACCCAGTACTTC,CASSFWGGETQYF
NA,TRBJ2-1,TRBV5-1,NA,TGCGCCAGCAGCTTGGAGGGAAGGACCTACAATGAGCAGTTCTTC,CASSLEGRTYNEQFF
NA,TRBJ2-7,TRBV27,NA,TGTGCCAGCAGTCCAAAAGCGTTAAGCTCCTACGAGCAGTACTTC,CASSPKALSSYEQYF
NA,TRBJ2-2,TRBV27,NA,TGTGCCAGTAACGTAGCAGGGGTCGCCCCGAACACCGGGGAGCTGTTTTTT,CASNVAGVAPNTGELFF
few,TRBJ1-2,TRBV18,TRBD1,TGTGCCAGCTCACCACCGGGAGATGTGGCCGGGACAGAGCATGGCTACACCTTC,CASSPPGDVAGTEHGYTF
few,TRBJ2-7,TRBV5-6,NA,TGTGCCAGCAGCCAGGGTTCCTACGAGCAGTACTTC,CASSQGSYEQYF
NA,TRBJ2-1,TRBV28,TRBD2,TGTGCCAGCAGTTCAGCTAGCGGGCCGCCCAATGAGCAGTTCTTC,CASSSASGPPNEQFF
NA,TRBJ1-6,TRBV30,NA,TGTGCCACCTCTCGGGGTTCGGATTCACCCCTCCACTTT,CATSRGSDSPLHF
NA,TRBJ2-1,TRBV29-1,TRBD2,TGCAGCGTTGATACTAGCGTCTACAATGAGCAGTTCTTC,CSVDTSVYNEQFF
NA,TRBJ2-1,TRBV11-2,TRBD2,TGTGCCAGCAGCTCCCGGACTAGCTTGATTGCCCAAGTATACAATGAGCAGTTCTTC,CASSSRTSLIAQVYNEQFF
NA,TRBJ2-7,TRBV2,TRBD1,TGTGCCAGCAGGAACAGGGGCGAGCAGTACTTC,CASRNRGEQYF
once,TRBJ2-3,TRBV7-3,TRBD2,TGTGCCAGCAGCTCTCCCGGGACTAGCAGAACAGATACGCAGTATTTT,CASSSPGTSRTDTQYF
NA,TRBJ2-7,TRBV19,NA,TGTGCCAGTAGTGTGACAGGGAGGAGCTCCTACGAGCAGTACTTC,CASSVTGRSSYEQYF
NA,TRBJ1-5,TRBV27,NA,TGTGCCAGCAGTTTTAACGGAGGGAATCAGCCCCAGCATTTT,CASSFNGGNQPQHF
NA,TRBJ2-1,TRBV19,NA,TGTGCCAGTAGTATAGTCGGGACTCTTCACAATGAGCAGTTCTTC,CASSIVGTLHNEQFF
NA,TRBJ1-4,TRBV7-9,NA,TGTGCCAGCAGCTCAACAGGTACCTCTTCTGAAAAACTGTTTTTT,CASSSTGTSSEKLFF
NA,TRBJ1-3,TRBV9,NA,TGTGCCAGCAGCGTATATAGGGAAGCTGGAAACACCATATATTTT,CASSVYREAGNTIYF
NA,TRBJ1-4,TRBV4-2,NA,TGTGCCAGCAGCCCTGGGACGAGAGAAAAACTGTTTTTT,CASSPGTREKLFF
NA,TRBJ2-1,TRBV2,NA,TGTGCCAGTGGGGGGCGGGGCCACGACAATGAGCAGTTCTTC,CASGGRGHDNEQFF
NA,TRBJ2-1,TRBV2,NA,TGTGCCAGCAGTGGAGACAATGAGCAGTTCTTC,CASSGDNEQFF
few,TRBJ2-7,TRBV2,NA,TGTGCCGGAAGTGGCCAGAGATACGAGCAGTACTTC,CAGSGQRYEQYF
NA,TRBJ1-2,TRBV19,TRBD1,TGTGCCAGTAGTATAGGGCAGGGGGTGAATGGCTACACCTTC,CASSIGQGVNGYTF
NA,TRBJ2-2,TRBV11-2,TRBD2,TGTGCCAGCAGCTTCCCGGGACTAGCGGGAATAACCGGGGAGCTGTTTTTT,CASSFPGLAGITGELFF
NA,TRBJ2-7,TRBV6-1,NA,TGTGCCAGCAGTGAACTTGGGGGGCATCGGGCCTACGAGCAGTACTTC,CASSELGGHRAYEQYF
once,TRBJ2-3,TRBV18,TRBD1,TGTGCCAGCTCAACTTCGCAGGGGGGCACAGATACGCAGTATTTT,CASSTSQGGTDTQYF
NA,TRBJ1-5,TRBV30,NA,TGTGCCTGGAGTGTGGAGGGAAGTCAGCCCCAGCATTTT,CAWSVEGSQPQHF
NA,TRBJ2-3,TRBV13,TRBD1,TGTGCCAGCAGCTTAGTATCAGGACAGGGGCAAAATACGCAGTATTTT,CASSLVSGQGQNTQYF
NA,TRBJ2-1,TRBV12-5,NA,TGTGCTAGTGGTTTGGAGGCAGGGGTTCGGAATGAGCAGTTCTTC,CASGLEAGVRNEQFF
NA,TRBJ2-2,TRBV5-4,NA,TGTGCCAGCAGCTTGGTACAGGGCGACACCGGGGAGCTGTTTTTT,CASSLVQGDTGELFF
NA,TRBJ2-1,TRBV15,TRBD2,TGTGCCACCAGCAGACTTCAGCCCGGGACTAAAGGATACAATGAGCAGTTCTTC,CATSRLQPGTKGYNEQFF
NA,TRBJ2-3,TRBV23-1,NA,TGCGCCAGCAGCCGACAGGTTCGCACAGATACGCAGTATTTT,CASSRQVRTDTQYF